The source of this T cell receptor beta chain is a study of tumor-infiltrating lymphocytes in primary liver carcinoma. Study findings and constraints: Just about 7-25% of leading clones were found in every one of five regions.

Investigators took RNA and DNA out together from roughly 21-30 mg of unsorted bulk tissue. A constant-region primer served to make TCR beta cDNA from roughly 540 ng total RNA. ARM-PCR was slightly modified, and three nested multiplex PCR rounds with it gave rise to the TCR beta libraries. With TRBV1-TRBV30 forward primers and a C-beta reverse primer, the first two PCR rounds were run for approximately 10 cycles each. TCRdb independently ran MiXCR on the multiplex PCR reads; one entry per CDR3 protein. Among approximately 20,000 distinct CDR3 sequences listed, about three quarters were seen once. This CDR3 region has 11 residues. Trimming pared 8 bases from V and 11 bases from J, leaving 14 bases between. The germline gives CDR1 MGHDK, CDR2 SYGVNS. As to this clonotype: What it recognizes is unknown.

The sequenced sample consisted of liver tumor tissue from sampling region 1. The subset was: tumor region T1, superior pole. The TCR sequence derives from a woman aged 25-40 years with primary liver carcinoma and hepatitis B virus infection. The V gene is TRBV25-1, the J gene TRBJ2-3; no definite D call. The CDR3 DNA reads TGTGCCAGCGGGATAATGGTTATGCAGTATTTT. It specifies CASGIMVMQYF.